This TCR beta chain came from a study of T cells in Graves' hyperthyroidism and ophthalmopathy. Amplification of TCR beta CDR3 regions was performed using RNA transcripts as template. First-round RT-PCR targeting the TCR CDR3 was performed with the HTBI primer set. TCRdb itself ran the multiplex PCR reads through MiXCR, one entry per CDR3 protein. The table has 200,000 to 250,000 distinct CDR3 sequences, around 16% seen once. Absent ophthalmopathy progression within 18 months defined stable Graves' hyperthyroidism. The germline V gene encodes CDR1 ENHRY and CDR2 SYGVKD. Trimming removed 4 bases from V and 7 bases from J, with 7 bases in between. The CDR3 has 12 residues.

The sample was blood. This chain connects TRBV10-3 to TRBJ2-2; the D is unclear. The receptor's source is a woman in her 50s with Graves' hyperthyroidism. CDR3 residues: CAISVASGELFF. CDR3 nucleotide sequence: TGTGCCATCAGTGTGGCTAGCGGGGAGCTGTTTTTT.